This T cell receptor beta chain appears in the sequencing data of a study of T cell changes during pregnancy in multiple sclerosis. Sequencing was performed with immunoSEQ multiplex PCR; in TCRdb, only in-frame clones are kept and a portion is missing. The sample includes around 69,000 clones, approximately 90% of them seen just once. This CDR3 spans 15 amino acids. Germline CDR1 reads PRHDT; CDR2 reads FYEKMQ (reference sequence). V lost 4 bases, J lost 6 bases, and 19 bases lay in between. Source: peripheral blood, taken in the second trimester of pregnancy. The sequence derives from a female donor in good health, enrolled as a control in a pregnancy study. This rearrangement joins TRBV13 to TRBJ2-7; D perhaps matches TRBD1 (6 bases). Here the CDR3 reads CASSSRQVVAAEQYF. CDR3 bases: TGTGCCAGCAGCTCTCGACAGGTAGTGGCAGCCGAGCAGTACTTC.